A single sample is the source of the 16 T cell receptor beta chains below, sequenced in a study of shared clonotypes between healthy human individuals. The method was immunoSEQ multiplex PCR; TCRdb's version includes in-frame clones alone and lacks a portion of them. The sample contains 2 million to 2.5 million clones, just under 95% of which appear only once. The sample was naive CD4+ T cells from PBMCs. Subset described: CD45RA+ positively selected. The receptors here all came from a young man in good health. Some clones in this sample may be carry-over from other donors' samples.

The CDR3 DNA follows: TGTGCCAGCAGCCTCGCGGGATCGCTAGGAGAGCAGTTCTTC. Protein sequence: CASSLAGSLGEQFF. The rearrangement uses TRBV11-1 and TRBJ2-1; D possibly corresponds to TRBD2 (6 bases). This CDR3 region has 14 residues. Germline values: CDR1 SGHAT, CDR2 FQDESV (reference sequence). The V and J ends lost 5 bases and 10 bases respectively, with 18 bases between them.

On this clone: Other DNA sequences in this sample translate to the same CDR3. The chain is built from TRBV5-1 and TRBJ2-7; TRBD2 matches at 11 bases. Germline-derived CDR1 and CDR2 are SGHRS and YFSETQ. V lost 4 bases and J lost 4; bases outside the gene matches: 4. There are 14 residues in the CDR3. The CDR3 DNA reads as TGCGCCAGCAGCACTACTAGCGGGAGTTACGAGCAGTACTTC. Protein sequence: CASSTTSGSYEQYF.

J is TRBJ2-4 and V is TRBV28; D may be TRBD2 (6 bases). The CDR3 spans 13 residues. The germline gives CDR1 MDHEN, CDR2 SYDVKM. The V gene lost 8 bases and the J gene lost 7 bases, with 15 bases spanning the gap. The CDR3 here is CASRDSSVNIQYF. CDR3 bases: TGTGCCAGCCGGGACTCAAGTGTGAACATTCAGTACTTC.

This rearrangement joins TRBV5-1 to TRBJ2-5; D gene unclear. Germline CDR1 is SGHRS and CDR2 is YFSETQ. There are 14 residues in the CDR3. V dropped 0 bases and J dropped 5 bases, with 11 bases sitting between them. The CDR3 here is CASSLAGSAETQYF. CDR3 bases: TGCGCCAGCAGCTTGGCCGGGTCAGCTGAGACCCAGTACTTC. The variable domain in full, completed from reference TRBV5-1 and TRBJ2-5, reads KAGVTQTPRYLIKTRGQQVTLSCSPISGHRSVSWYQQTPGQGLQFLFEYFSETQRNKGNFPGRFSGRQFSNSRSEMNVSTLELGDSALYLCASSLAGSAETQYFGPGTRLLVL.

The chain links TRBV6-5 to TRBJ2-5; D ambiguous. The J call may be in error: the DNA end matches TRBJ2-7 better. CDR3 length equals 13 residues. Germline V lookup: CDR1 MNHEY, CDR2 SVGAGI. CDR3 residues: CASSSELSYEQYF. The CDR3 region has the DNA TGTGCCAGCAGTTCGGAGCTTTCCTACGAGCAGTACTTC.

V and J are TRBV7-9 and TRBJ2-6; D not resolved. CDR3 length: 15 amino acids. The germline V and J ends were trimmed by 1 base and 0 bases, with 4 bases remaining between them. Germline CDR1 SEHNR, CDR2 FQNEAQ (reference sequence). Here the CDR3 DNA reads TGTGCCAGCAGCTTAGGGGTCTCTGGGGCCAACGTCCTGACTTTC. This sequence encodes CASSLGVSGANVLTF.

Regarding this clone: Other DNA sequences in this specimen translate into the identical CDR3. The chain recombines TRBV5-1 with TRBJ1-1; D is perhaps TRBD1 (6 bases). Germline loops: CDR1 SGHRS, CDR2 YFSETQ. The V gene lost 0 bases and the J gene lost 0 bases, with 9 bases spanning the gap. The CDR3 sequence is 15 residues long. The CDR3 DNA follows: TGCGCCAGCAGCTTGGCCGCAGGGGTGAACACTGAAGCTTTCTTT. Translating it yields CASSLAAGVNTEAFF.

The rearrangement joins TRBV29-1 to TRBJ1-3, with a weak D call TRBD1 (5 bases). This CDR3 is 15 amino acids long. Germline V gene sequence: CDR1 SQVTM, CDR2 ANQGSEA. With 6 bases removed from V and 0 bases from J, the gap between germline ends came to 15 bases. Written as DNA, the CDR3 is TGCAGCGTCCCCTCAGGGTCCTCCTCTGGAAACACCATATATTTT. Translating it yields CSVPSGSSSGNTIYF.

The chain carries TRBV7-3 and TRBJ2-3, with TRBD2 matching over 9 bases. There are 15 residues in the CDR3. The V gene end was trimmed by 3 bases and the J gene end by 6 bases; junction bases not matched to a gene: 7. The germline V gene encodes CDR1 SGHTA and CDR2 FQGTGA. DNA for the CDR3: TGTGCCAGCAGCTTTCTAGCGGGAATTTCCGATACGCAGTATTTT. This encodes CASSFLAGISDTQYF.

The chain joins TRBV5-8 to TRBJ2-1; TRBD1 is a possible D gene (5 bases). V was clipped by 4 bases and J by 6 bases, with 14 bases between them. CDR1 and CDR2 (germline): SGHTS, YDEGEE. The CDR3 length is 14 residues. In nucleotides, the CDR3 is TGTGCCAGCAGCCAGCAGACAGCGTCCAATGAGCAGTTCTTC. Translation gives CASSQQTASNEQFF.

This CDR3 reads CASSQAPPGSSYNEQFF. In DNA, the CDR3 is TGTGCCAGCAGCCAGGCGCCTCCGGGGAGCTCCTACAATGAGCAGTTCTTC. V gene TRBV14 combines with J gene TRBJ2-1; D might be TRBD2 (5 bases). CDR3 length: 17 residues. V gave up 3 bases and J gave up 0 bases, with 15 bases separating them. Germline values: CDR1 SGHDN, CDR2 FVKESK.

Here the CDR3 DNA reads TGTGCCAGCAGGGGACAGTTTTACAAAAACATTCAGTACTTC. It codes for CASRGQFYKNIQYF. This chain uses TRBV28 with TRBJ2-4, with 7 bases aligning to TRBD1. CDR1 is MDHEN and CDR2 is SYDVKM in the germline V gene. The CDR3 extends over 14 amino acids. V dropped 6 bases and J dropped 3; count of bases not matched to a gene: 5.

The chain uses TRBV5-6 and TRBJ1-1; D unclear. V was cut by 4 bases and J by 3 bases, with 25 bases left in between. Germline CDR1 SGHDT, CDR2 YYEEEE. The CDR3 extends over 18 amino acids. The CDR3 sequence: CASSLTRLLPYGDTEAFF. CDR3 nucleotide sequence: TGTGCCAGCAGCCTAACGAGACTCCTACCCTACGGGGACACTGAAGCTTTCTTT.

This rearrangement joins TRBV12-5 to TRBJ2-3, with a possible D match to TRBD1 (6 bases). Deletions cut 6 bases from V and 2 bases from J, with 12 bases between. The CDR3 loop spans 14 amino acids. In germline, CDR1 is LGHNT, CDR2 FRNRAP. CDR3 protein: CASGGAGVTDTQYF. The DNA for the CDR3 is TGTGCTAGTGGGGGGGCAGGGGTCACAGATACGCAGTATTTT. Drawing the rest from reference TRBV12-5 and TRBJ2-3, the complete variable domain is DARVTQTPRHKVTEMGQEVTMRCQPILGHNTVFWYRQTMMQGLELLAYFRNRAPLDDSGMPKDRFSAEMPDATLATLKIQPSEPRDSAVYFCASGGAGVTDTQYFGPGTRLTVL.

The V gene is TRBV11-2, the J gene TRBJ2-7; no definite D call. CDR1 and CDR2 from the germline V gene are SGHAT and FQNNGV. The V gene lost 2 bases and the J gene lost 6 bases, with 8 bases spanning the gap. This CDR3 comprises 12 residues. Here the CDR3 reads CASSLSRTEQYF. The CDR3 coding sequence is TGTGCCAGCAGCTTAAGTCGCACCGAGCAGTACTTC.

This clone has just one count. The rearrangement uses TRBV15 and TRBJ2-7; a possible D gene is TRBD1 (5 bases). V was clipped by 4 bases and J by 4 bases, with 11 bases between them. Germline CDR1 reads LNHNV; CDR2 reads YYDKDF (reference sequence). The CDR3 loop spans 13 amino acids. The CDR3 is CATSNRQPYEQYF. The CDR3 DNA reads as TGTGCCACCAGCAATAGACAGCCGTACGAGCAGTACTTC. The full variable domain, rest sourced from reference TRBV15 and TRBJ2-7, is DAMVIQNPRYQVTQFGKPVTLSCSQTLNHNVMYWYQQKSSQAPKLLFHYYDKDFNNEADTPDNFQSRRPNTSFCFLDIRSPGLGDTAMYLCATSNRQPYEQYFGPGTRLTVT.